Below, 7 T cell receptor beta chains from the same sample are listed, as sequenced in a study of blood T cell repertoires in COVID-19. Method: immunoSEQ multiplex PCR; TCRdb's copy keeps in-frame clones and lacks some. The sample includes some 300,000 clones, about nine tenths of them seen just once. Sequencing was carried out using PBMCs or T cells enriched from blood (not recorded which). The receptors here all came from a woman in her forties who had recovered from COVID-19.

The chain carries TRBV27 and TRBJ2-3; a weak D match, TRBD2 (5 bases). The length of the CDR3 is 15 residues. Germline CDR1 MNHEY, CDR2 SMNVEV (reference sequence). V lost 4 bases, J lost 0 bases, and 11 bases lay in between. The CDR3 here is CASSSTIQSTDTQYF. As DNA, the CDR3 is TGTGCCAGCAGTTCGACTATTCAGAGCACAGATACGCAGTATTTT.

The chain is built from TRBV19 and TRBJ2-1; 8 nucleotides agree with TRBD1. V dropped 2 bases and J dropped 7; count of bases not matched to a gene: 4. CDR1 and CDR2 from the germline V gene are LNHDA and SQIVND (reference sequence). This CDR3 region has 14 residues. In DNA, the CDR3 is TGTGCCAGTAGTATACAGGGGGCCTGGAATGAGCAGTTCTTC. It is translated as CASSIQGAWNEQFF.

J is TRBJ2-3 and V is TRBV4-2, with 15 bases fitting TRBD2. The junction had 13 bases not matched to a gene; V was cut back by 4 bases and J by 2 bases. The CDR3 has 20 residues. CDR1 and CDR2 (germline): LGHNA, YNFKEQ. The CDR3 DNA is TGTGCCAGCAGCCCCCAAGGGACTAGCGGGGGGTCAAAATCCACAGATACGCAGTATTTT. Translated: CASSPQGTSGGSKSTDTQYF.

The genes are TRBV4-2 and TRBJ2-3; 9 bases match TRBD2. The CDR3 loop spans 17 amino acids. Trimming cost V 4 bases and J 0 bases; bases outside gene matches: 8. The germline V gene has CDR1 LGHNA and CDR2 YNFKEQ. CDR3 protein: CASSLAAGGPSTDTQYF. Here the CDR3 DNA reads TGTGCCAGCAGCCTCGCGGCGGGAGGGCCGAGCACAGATACGCAGTATTTT.

This sequence joins TRBV7-3 and TRBJ2-7; D call uncertain. This CDR3 is built from 13 residues. Per germline, CDR1 SGHTA and CDR2 FQGTGA. The V and J ends lost 2 bases and 1 base respectively, with 6 bases between them. The CDR3 DNA reads TGTGCCAGCAGCTTAGACTTTTCCTACGAGCAGTACTTC. Translated: CASSLDFSYEQYF.

The chain is built from TRBV28 and TRBJ1-5; 7 bases are shared with TRBD1. This CDR3 region has 14 residues. The V segment lost 7 bases and the J segment 6 bases; nucleotides outside the gene matches: 9. In germline, CDR1 is MDHEN, CDR2 SYDVKM. CDR3 protein: CASTLGQLVQPQHF. The CDR3 bases are TGTGCCAGCACTTTGGGACAGTTGGTTCAGCCCCAGCATTTT.

The chain recombines TRBV19 with TRBJ1-2; the match to TRBD1 covers 8 bases. CDR1 and CDR2 from the germline V gene are LNHDA and SQIVND (reference sequence). Trimming took 6 bases from V and 8 from J; bases not matched to a gene: 2. This CDR3 spans 11 amino acids. The CDR3 protein is CASSQGAGYTF. CDR3 coding DNA: TGTGCCAGTAGCCAGGGGGCAGGCTACACCTTC.